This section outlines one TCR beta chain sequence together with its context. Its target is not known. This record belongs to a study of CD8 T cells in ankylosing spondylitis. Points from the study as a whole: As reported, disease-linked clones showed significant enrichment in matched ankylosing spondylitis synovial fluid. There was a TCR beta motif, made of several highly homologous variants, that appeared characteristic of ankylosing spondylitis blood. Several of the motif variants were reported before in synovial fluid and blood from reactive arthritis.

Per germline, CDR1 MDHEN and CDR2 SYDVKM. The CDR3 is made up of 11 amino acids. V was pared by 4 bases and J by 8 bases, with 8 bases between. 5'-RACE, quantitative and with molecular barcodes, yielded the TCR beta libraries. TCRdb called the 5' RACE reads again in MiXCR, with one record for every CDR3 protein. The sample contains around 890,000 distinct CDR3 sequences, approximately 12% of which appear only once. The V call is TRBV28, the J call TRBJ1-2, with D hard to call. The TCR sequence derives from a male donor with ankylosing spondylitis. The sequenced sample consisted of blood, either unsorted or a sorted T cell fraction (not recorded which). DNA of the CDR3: TGTGCCAGCAGTTCGCCAGGCGGCTACACCTTC. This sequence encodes CASSSPGGYTF.